Detailed here is one T cell receptor (beta chain). This sample was included in a study of blood T cell repertoires in COVID-19. As for the study in general: PBMCs, B-cell-depleted T cells, or T cells provided the cDNA or gDNA that made up the material.

TCRdb keeps only in-frame clones here, not all; method: immunoSEQ multiplex PCR. The sample has 90,000 or so clones; over 70% are singletons. CDR1 is LGHNA and CDR2 is YNFKEQ in the germline V gene. CDR3 size: 13 residues. V was clipped by 0 bases and J by 8 bases, with 11 bases between them. The sequence came from a man of 80 years or more with active or convalescent COVID-19. The gene calls are TRBV4-2 and TRBJ2-7; D ambiguous. Sequencing was carried out using peripheral blood. CDR3 DNA sequence: TGTGCCAGCAGCCAAGAGTTAACAAATAAGCAGTACTTC. Its protein product is CASSQELTNKQYF.